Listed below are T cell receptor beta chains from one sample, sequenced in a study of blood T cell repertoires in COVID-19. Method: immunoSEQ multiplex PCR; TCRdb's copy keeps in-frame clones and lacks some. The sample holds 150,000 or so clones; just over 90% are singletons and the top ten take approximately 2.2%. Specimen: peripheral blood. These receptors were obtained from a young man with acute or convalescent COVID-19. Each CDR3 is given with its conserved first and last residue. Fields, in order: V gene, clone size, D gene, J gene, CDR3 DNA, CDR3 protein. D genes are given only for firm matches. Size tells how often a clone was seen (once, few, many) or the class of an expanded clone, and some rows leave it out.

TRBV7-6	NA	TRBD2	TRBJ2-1	TGTGCCAGCAGCTTAATGGCGGGGGAAGAGCAGTTCTTC	CASSLMAGEEQFF
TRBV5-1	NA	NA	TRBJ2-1	TGCGCCAGCAGCTTGGTGGTTAGCGGCTACAATGAGCAGTTCTTC	CASSLVVSGYNEQFF
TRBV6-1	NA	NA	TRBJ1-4	TGTGCCAGCAGTGATTCGGGACTGCCCAATGAAAAACTGTTTTTT	CASSDSGLPNEKLFF
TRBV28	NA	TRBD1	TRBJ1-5	TGTGCCAGCAGCCCCGGGACAGGGAGTTCCAATCAGCCCCAGCATTTT	CASSPGTGSSNQPQHF
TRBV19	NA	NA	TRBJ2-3	TGTGCCAGTAGGTCTACTCCTAGCACAGATACGCAGTATTTT	CASRSTPSTDTQYF
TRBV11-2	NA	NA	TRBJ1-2	TGTGCCAGCAGCTTAGTCCCAGGGGCCGGTAACTATGGCTACACCTTC	CASSLVPGAGNYGYTF
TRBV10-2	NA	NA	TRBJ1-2	TGCGCCAGCAAAGTCGGACTCCGTAGCTATGGCTACACCTTC	CASKVGLRSYGYTF
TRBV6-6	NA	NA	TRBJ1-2	TGTGCCAGCAGTTACCCCGGACAGTCTAACTATGGCTACACCTTC	CASSYPGQSNYGYTF
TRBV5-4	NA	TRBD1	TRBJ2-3	TGTGCCAGCGGACAGGGCGGGGGCACAGATACGCAGTATTTT	CASGQGGGTDTQYF
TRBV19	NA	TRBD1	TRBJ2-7	TGTGCCAGTAGTTCCTGGACAGGGGAATACGAGCAGTACTTC	CASSSWTGEYEQYF
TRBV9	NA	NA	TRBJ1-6	TGTGCCAGCAGCGGGGGGAGGACTAGCTCCTATAATTCACCCCTCCACTTT	CASSGGRTSSYNSPLHF
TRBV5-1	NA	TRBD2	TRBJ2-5	TGCGCCAGCAGCTTGCTCGCGGGGGGGCTGGAGACCCAGTACTTC	CASSLLAGGLETQYF
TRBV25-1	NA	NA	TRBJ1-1	TGTGCCAGCAGCGAAGCACAGAGCAACACTGAAGCTTTCTTT	CASSEAQSNTEAFF
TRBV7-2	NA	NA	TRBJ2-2	TGTGCCAGCAGCCCCCAGGGTTCCGGGGAGCTGTTTTTT	CASSPQGSGELFF
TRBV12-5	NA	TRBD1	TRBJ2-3	TGTGCTAGTGGTTTGGTACTGGGACAGGGCACAGATACGCAGTATTTT	CASGLVLGQGTDTQYF
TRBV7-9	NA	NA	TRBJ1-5	TGTGCCAGCAGCCCGAGCGGGAGCAATCAGCCCCAGCATTTT	CASSPSGSNQPQHF
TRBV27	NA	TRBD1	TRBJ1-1	TGTGCCAGCAGTTTATCGATAGGACAGGGGCGATTGGACACTGAAGCTTTCTTT	CASSLSIGQGRLDTEAFF
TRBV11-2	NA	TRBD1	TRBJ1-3	TGTGCCAGCAGCCTCCCTCTACAGGGGGACTCTGGAAACACCATATATTTT	CASSLPLQGDSGNTIYF
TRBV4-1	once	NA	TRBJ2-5	TGCGCCAGCAGAAACACAGGGTCCGAGACCCAGTACTTC	CASRNTGSETQYF
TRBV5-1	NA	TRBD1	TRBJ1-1	TGCGCCAGCAGCCGCCGACAGGGTGGGGACACTGAAGCTTTCTTT	CASSRRQGGDTEAFF
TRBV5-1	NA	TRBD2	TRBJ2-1	TGCGCCAGCAGTTACGGGACTAGCGGAAACAATGAGCAGTTCTTC	CASSYGTSGNNEQFF
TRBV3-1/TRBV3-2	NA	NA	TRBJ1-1	TGTGCCAGCAGCCAAGGGACAACTGAAGCTTTCTTT	CASSQGTTEAFF
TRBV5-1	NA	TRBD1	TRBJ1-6	TGCGCCAGCAGCTTGGTAGCAGGGGGCGGATCACCCCTCCACTTT	CASSLVAGGGSPLHF
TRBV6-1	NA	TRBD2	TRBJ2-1	TGTGCCAGCAGTGAAACGGGACTACCCTCTGAGCAGTTCTTC	CASSETGLPSEQFF
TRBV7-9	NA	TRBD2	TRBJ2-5	TGTGCCAGCAGCTCAGGGACTAGCGGGGGGGGCCAAGAGACCCAGTACTTC	CASSSGTSGGGQETQYF
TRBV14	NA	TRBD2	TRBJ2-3	TGTGCCAGCAGCCTCAGCCTAGCGGGAAGGGCAGATACGCAGTATTTT	CASSLSLAGRADTQYF
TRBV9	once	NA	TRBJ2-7	TGTGCCAGCAGCCCCCGAGCGGGTTCCCTCTCCTACGAGCAGTACTTC	CASSPRAGSLSYEQYF
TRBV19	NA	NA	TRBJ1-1	TGTGCCAGTAGTTACGGCGGGGATTTGCCTTTCTTT	CASSYGGDLPFF
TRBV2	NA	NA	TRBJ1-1	TGTGCCAGCAGCGAAACCGGGACAACGATGAACACTGAAGCTTTCTTT	CASSETGTTMNTEAFF
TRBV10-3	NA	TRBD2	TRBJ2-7	TGTGCCATCAGTTCGCCACCCCCTAGCGGGGAGTCCTACGAGCAGTACTTC	CAISSPPPSGESYEQYF
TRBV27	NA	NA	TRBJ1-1	TGTGCCAGCAGACGGTCCCCGACAGCCGAAGCTTTCTTT	CASRRSPTAEAFF
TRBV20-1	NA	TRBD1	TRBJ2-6	TGCAGTGCTAGTATGACAGGGGCGGAGGGGGCCAACGTCCTGACTTTC	CSASMTGAEGANVLTF
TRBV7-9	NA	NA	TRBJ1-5	TGTGCCAGCAGCTTAGCCGGGACACCCATGACAAATACCAATCAGCCCCAGCATTTT	CASSLAGTPMTNTNQPQHF
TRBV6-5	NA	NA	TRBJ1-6	TGTGCCAGCAGCGCCACGGTGGATTCACCCCTCCACTTT	CASSATVDSPLHF
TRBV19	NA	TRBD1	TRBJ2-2	TGTGCCAGTACCCGACAGGGTCCGAACACCGGGGAGCTGTTTTTT	CASTRQGPNTGELFF